This TCR beta chain was sequenced for a study of T cell responses to AZD1222 COVID-19 vaccine (dated by TCRdb to the early 2020s). For context, the study as a whole: TCR sequencing was performed for 230 to 250 trial participants, of whom some 200 were given two doses of AZD1222 and around 25 were given two doses of MenACWY control vaccine. Trial participants were enrolled by age into 18-55, 56-69 and 70-plus year subgroups, with about 150, 27 and 61 TCR-sequenced participants respectively. Points the paper makes about the study in general: A significant rise in spike-specific TCR breadth and depth was observed after two AZD1222 doses relative to day 0 and relative to MenACWY recipients. In the small 56-69-year group, the increase in depth fell short of significance, most likely because of low power. Conclusions about previously exposed vaccinees are limited, since just five or six AZD1222 recipients were seropositive for SARS-CoV-2 at baseline. Because no day 14 peak-response samples were available, repertoires were characterized only after the peak T cell response. CD4 TCRs associated with the vaccine covered the entire spike protein, and the dominant responses were in regions 160-218 and 743-854. Reportedly, close to half of the unique spike-specific TCRs recognized epitopes lying outside the regions that are mutated in the B.1.351 and B.1.1.7 variants. Participants were mostly white British and included more females than males, and it was suggested by the authors that clonal diversity may have been underestimated.

The time point label of this sample denotes: about 28 days (+/-7) after the second vaccine dose. AZD1222 recipients whose second dose came at about 4 weeks and those whose second dose came at about 12 weeks were combined into one group, since spike-specific TCR depth and breadth did not differ between the two schedules. Vaccinee samples were obtained from the UK trials COV001 and COV002, which included a single-blind randomized controlled phase 2/3 trial of AZD1222 (ChAdOx1 nCoV-19) in healthy adults. Trial participant PBMC samples were collected at day 0 and day 28 after the second dose for TCRbeta chain sequencing. The CDR3 regions of human TCRbeta chains were analyzed by immunosequencing. On the authors' methods: TCRs in the repertoires were compared against a reference library of SARS-CoV-2-specific TCRs that had been generated with the MIRA antigen-specificity platform. Breadth was defined as the fraction of unique TCRs that were SARS-CoV-2-associated. Depth was defined as the fraction of total T cells that were SARS-CoV-2-associated. Each spike-specific TCR was assigned to its reactive spike region and to a CD4 or CD8 class using the MIRA data. Log10-transformed breadth and depth values were compared by one-way ANOVA with Sidak's multiple comparisons tests. TCRdb mirrors the immuneACCESS table, restricted to in-frame sequences. Some clones are absent from its copies; in checked studies, under half trace to an unresolved V gene, and the reason for the others is unknown. The V and J calls and clone size were taken over from that table, and D and trimming were inferred from the DNA. Across this sample there are over 95,000 clones, with approximately 90% seen only once. Almost 6.5% of the sample lies in the top ten.

V has 2 bases trimmed and J has 3 bases trimmed; junction bases matching no gene number 2. From its cysteine to its phenylalanine, the CDR3 spans 14 amino acids. The kept DNA is CDR3 alone, 42 bases in frame from the first base. The germline V gene (reference sequence) yields SEHNR for CDR1 and FQNEAQ for CDR2. About this clone itself: The target of this receptor is not known. Nothing much larger sits one base from this clone, and base qualities are not available.

Source: peripheral blood, taken 28 days after the second AZD1222 dose. In this chain, TRBV7-9 is recombined with TRBJ2-5; 8 junctional bases match TRBD2. The sequence came from an adult who received the AZD1222 COVID-19 vaccine. The CDR3: CASSLMRGEETQYF. Here is the DNA: TGTGCCAGCAGCTTAATGCGGGGGGAAGAGACCCAGTACTTC.